The clone carrying this T cell receptor beta chain has a count of ten or more. Antigen: not known. TCRdb itself ran the reads through MiXCR, one entry per CDR3 protein. This table has about 300,000 distinct CDR3 sequences, around 10% appearing once. This specimen comes from a study of T cell repertoires in cytomegalovirus infection. Study-level information: Public TCR beta signatures indicated both CMV infection and matching HLA type. Notes on the study in general: Dominant in the ex vivo response were TCR beta clonotypes restricted by HLA-C and specific for CMV. Summed public TCR beta family frequency identified CMV carriers bearing the relevant HLA.

The germline gives CDR1 SGHTA, CDR2 FQGNSA. The V end lost 1 base, the J end lost 4 bases, and 13 bases lay between the germline ends. The length of the CDR3 is 15 residues. Sequences were obtained from PBMCs. The TCR comes from a human donor in good health (CMV status not recorded). Some clones in this sample may be carry-over from other donors' samples. The V gene is TRBV7-2, the J gene TRBJ1-2; D gene unclear. The CDR3 here is CASSLEGTGVYGYTF. The CDR3 nucleotides are TGTGCCAGCAGCTTAGAGGGTACTGGAGTCTATGGCTACACCTTC.